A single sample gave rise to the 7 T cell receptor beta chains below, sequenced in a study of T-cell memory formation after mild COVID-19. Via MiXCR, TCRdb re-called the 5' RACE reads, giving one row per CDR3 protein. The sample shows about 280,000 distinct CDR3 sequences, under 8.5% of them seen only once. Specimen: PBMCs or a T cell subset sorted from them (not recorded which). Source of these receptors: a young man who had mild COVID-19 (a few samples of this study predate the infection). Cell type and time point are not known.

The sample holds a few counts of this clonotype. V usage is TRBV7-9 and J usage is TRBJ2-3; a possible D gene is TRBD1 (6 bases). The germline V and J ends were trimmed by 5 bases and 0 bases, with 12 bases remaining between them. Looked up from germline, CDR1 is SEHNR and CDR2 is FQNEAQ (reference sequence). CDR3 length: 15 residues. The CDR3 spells CASSQLQGSTDTQYF. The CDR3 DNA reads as TGTGCCAGCAGCCAATTACAGGGTAGCACAGATACGCAGTATTTT.

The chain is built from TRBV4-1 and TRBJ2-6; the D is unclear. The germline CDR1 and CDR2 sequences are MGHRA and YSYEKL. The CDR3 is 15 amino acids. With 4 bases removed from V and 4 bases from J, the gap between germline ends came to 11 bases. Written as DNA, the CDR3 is TGCGCCAGCAGCCCGACTCCCTCGGGGGCCAACGTCCTGACTTTC. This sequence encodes CASSPTPSGANVLTF.

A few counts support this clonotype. As DNA, the CDR3 is TGTGCCAGCAGGCCGGGCGGCCCTAGCAATCAGCATCAGCATTTT. This sequence encodes CASRPGGPSNQHQHF. V is TRBV7-2 and J is TRBJ1-5; D is unclear. Per germline, CDR1 SGHTA and CDR2 FQGNSA. Trimming removed 6 bases from V and 13 bases from J, with 25 bases in between. This CDR3 has 15 amino acids.

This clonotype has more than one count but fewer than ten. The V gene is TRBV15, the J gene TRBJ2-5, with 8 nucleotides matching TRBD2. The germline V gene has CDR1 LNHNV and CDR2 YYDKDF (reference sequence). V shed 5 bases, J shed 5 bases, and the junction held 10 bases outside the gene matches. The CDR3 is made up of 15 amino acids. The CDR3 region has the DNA TGTGCCACCAGCCAGAGCCGGGGGGGAGGGGAGACCCAGTACTTC. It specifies CATSQSRGGGETQYF.

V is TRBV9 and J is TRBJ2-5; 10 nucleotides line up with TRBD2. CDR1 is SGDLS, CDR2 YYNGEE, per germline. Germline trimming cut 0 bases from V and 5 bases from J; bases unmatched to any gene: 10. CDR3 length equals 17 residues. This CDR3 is CASSVGPSSGSRETQYF. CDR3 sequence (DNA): TGTGCCAGCAGCGTAGGCCCGTCTAGCGGGAGCAGGGAGACCCAGTACTTC.

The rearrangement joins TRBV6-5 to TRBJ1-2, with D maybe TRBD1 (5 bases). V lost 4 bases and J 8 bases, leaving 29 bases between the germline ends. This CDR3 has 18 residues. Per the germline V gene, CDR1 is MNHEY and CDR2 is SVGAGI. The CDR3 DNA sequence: TGTGCCAGCAGTTCCGCCCACGGCGGACAAAGGTCCTTGGGGGGCTACACCTTC. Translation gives CASSSAHGGQRSLGGYTF.

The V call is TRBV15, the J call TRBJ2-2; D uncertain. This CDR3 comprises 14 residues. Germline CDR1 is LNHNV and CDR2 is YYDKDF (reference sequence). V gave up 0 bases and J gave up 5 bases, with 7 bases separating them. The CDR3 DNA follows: TGTGCCACCAGCAGAGATCATACGACCGGGGAGCTGTTTTTT. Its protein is CATSRDHTTGELFF.